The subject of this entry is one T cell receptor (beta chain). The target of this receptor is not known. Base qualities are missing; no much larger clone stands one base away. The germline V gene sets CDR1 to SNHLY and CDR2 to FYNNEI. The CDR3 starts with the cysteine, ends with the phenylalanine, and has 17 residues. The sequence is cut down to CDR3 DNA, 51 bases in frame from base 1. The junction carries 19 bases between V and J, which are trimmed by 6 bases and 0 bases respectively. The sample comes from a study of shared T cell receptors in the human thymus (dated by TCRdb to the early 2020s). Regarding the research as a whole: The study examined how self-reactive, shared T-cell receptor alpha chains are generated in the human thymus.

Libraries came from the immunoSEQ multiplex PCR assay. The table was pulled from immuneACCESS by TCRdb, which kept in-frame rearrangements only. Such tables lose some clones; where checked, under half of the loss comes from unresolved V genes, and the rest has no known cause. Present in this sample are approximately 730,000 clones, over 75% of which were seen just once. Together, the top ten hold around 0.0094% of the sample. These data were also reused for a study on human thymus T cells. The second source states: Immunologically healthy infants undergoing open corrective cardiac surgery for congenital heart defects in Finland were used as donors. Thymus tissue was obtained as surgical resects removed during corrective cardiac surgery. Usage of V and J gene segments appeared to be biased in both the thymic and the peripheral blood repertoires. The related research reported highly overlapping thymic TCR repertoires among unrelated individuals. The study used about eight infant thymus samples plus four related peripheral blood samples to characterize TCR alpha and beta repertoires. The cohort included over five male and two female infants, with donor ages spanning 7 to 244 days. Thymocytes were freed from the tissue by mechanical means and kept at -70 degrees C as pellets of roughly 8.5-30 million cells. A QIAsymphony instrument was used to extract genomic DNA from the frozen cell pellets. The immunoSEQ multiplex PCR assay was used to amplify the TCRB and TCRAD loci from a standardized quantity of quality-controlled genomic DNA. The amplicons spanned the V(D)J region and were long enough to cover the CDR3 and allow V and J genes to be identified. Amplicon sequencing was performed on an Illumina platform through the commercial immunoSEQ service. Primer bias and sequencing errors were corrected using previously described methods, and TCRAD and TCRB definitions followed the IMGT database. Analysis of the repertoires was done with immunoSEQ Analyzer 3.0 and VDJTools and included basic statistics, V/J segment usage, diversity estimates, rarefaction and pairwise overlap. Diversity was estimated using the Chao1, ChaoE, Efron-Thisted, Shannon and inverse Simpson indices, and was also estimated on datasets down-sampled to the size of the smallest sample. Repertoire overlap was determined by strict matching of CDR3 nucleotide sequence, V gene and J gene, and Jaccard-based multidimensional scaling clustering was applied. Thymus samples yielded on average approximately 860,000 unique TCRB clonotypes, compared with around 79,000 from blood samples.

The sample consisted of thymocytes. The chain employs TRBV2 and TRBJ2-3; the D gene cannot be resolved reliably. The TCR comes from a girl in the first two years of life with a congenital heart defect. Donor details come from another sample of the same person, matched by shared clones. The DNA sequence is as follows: TGTGCCAGCAGCCCCCTCTCGTTTTCCCCTAGCACAGATACGCAGTATTTT. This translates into CASSPLSFSPSTDTQYF.